The 13 T cell receptor beta chains below were found in one sample sequenced in a study of T cell responses to AZD1222 COVID-19 vaccine (dated by TCRdb to about 2021). The receptor library was made with the immunoSEQ multiplex PCR assay. TCRdb mirrors the immuneACCESS table, restricted to in-frame sequences. Some clones are absent from its copies; in checked studies, under half trace to an unresolved V gene, and the reason for the others is unknown. A total of about 170,000 clones appear in this sample, about 92% of them only once. The top ten clonotypes cover around 3.8% of the sample. Sample time point, as interpreted from the label and publication: baseline before first vaccination. The sample consisted of peripheral blood, taken on day 0 of AZD1222 vaccination. These receptors were obtained from an adult in good health.

J is TRBJ1-2 and V is TRBV25-1; D might be TRBD1 (5 bases). Trimming shortened V by 5 bases and J by 8 bases, and 12 bases separated the two germline ends. Germline CDR1 reads MGHDK; CDR2 reads SYGVNS. The CDR3 has 12 amino acids. The DNA for the CDR3 is TGTGCCAGCAGTAGGGGAGGGAAGGGCTACACCTTC. Translated, it gives CASSRGGKGYTF.

The chain couples TRBV7-9 to TRBJ1-5; D unresolved. Trimming stripped 8 bases from V and 9 bases from J, with 14 bases between. The CDR3 runs to 12 residues. The germline gives CDR1 SEHNR, CDR2 FQNEAQ (reference sequence). CDR3 residues: CASGSTNTPQHF. The DNA for the CDR3 is TGTGCCAGCGGATCTACCAATACGCCCCAGCATTTT.

J is TRBJ1-2 and V is TRBV25-1, with D tentatively TRBD1 (5 bases). The CDR3 is 11 residues long. The germline V and J ends were trimmed by 6 bases and 8 bases, with 10 bases remaining between them. Germline V lookup: CDR1 MGHDK, CDR2 SYGVNS. The CDR3 loop is CASRIRDGYTF. The CDR3 DNA is TGTGCCAGCAGGATCAGGGACGGCTACACCTTC.

This chain links TRBV15 with TRBJ2-3, with D unresolved. V was shortened by 1 base and J by 1 base, with 9 bases between the two germline ends. Germline assignment: CDR1 LNHNV and CDR2 YYDKDF (reference sequence). There are 15 residues in the CDR3. In DNA, the CDR3 is TGTGCCACCAGCAGAGGGTCGGCTGGCACAGATACGCAGTATTTT. Translated: CATSRGSAGTDTQYF.

The chain carries TRBV20-1 and TRBJ1-1; D is ambiguous. The CDR3 totals 11 residues. V lost 6 bases, J lost 6 bases, and 11 bases lay in between. The germline CDR1 and CDR2 sequences are DFQATT and SNEGSKA (reference sequence). The CDR3 DNA is TGCAGTGCCCGCGGATATGCTGAAGCTTTCTTT. Its translation is CSARGYAEAFF.

The chain links TRBV19 to TRBJ2-4; possibly TRBD1 or TRBD2 for D (6 bases each). V was pared by 0 bases and J by 9 bases, with 21 bases between. This CDR3 has 17 residues. Per germline, CDR1 LNHDA and CDR2 SQIVND (reference sequence). Here the CDR3 reads CASSIDPEGRGSGIQYF. The CDR3 region has the DNA TGTGCCAGTAGTATAGATCCGGAGGGCAGGGGATCTGGCATTCAGTACTTC.

This clone was picked up one time. The rearrangement joins TRBV6-5 to TRBJ2-5; the match to TRBD1 covers 10 bases. V lost 2 bases and J lost 4; bases outside the gene matches: 1. This CDR3 region has 14 residues. Germline assignment: CDR1 MNHEY and CDR2 SVGAGI. CDR3 residues: CASSYRTGGETQYF. CDR3 bases: TGTGCCAGCAGTTACAGGACAGGGGGAGAGACCCAGTACTTC.

This sequence joins TRBV10-3 and TRBJ2-7; no firm D call. The CDR3 sequence is 12 residues long. Germline V lookup: CDR1 ENHRY, CDR2 SYGVKD. The V end lost 0 bases, the J end lost 9 bases, and 9 bases lay between the germline ends. The CDR3 coding sequence is TGTGCCATCAGTGAGTCCGCCGAAGGGCAGTACTTC. Its translation: CAISESAEGQYF.

V is TRBV7-2 and J is TRBJ1-1; D unresolved. This CDR3 spans 13 amino acids. V was clipped by 6 bases and J by 5 bases, with 13 bases between them. Germline assignment: CDR1 SGHTA and CDR2 FQGNSA. Here the CDR3 DNA reads TGTGCCAGCAGAAGACAACTGGGGACTGAAGCTTTCTTT. Amino acids: CASRRQLGTEAFF.

The chain employs TRBV30 and TRBJ2-1; D remains ambiguous. V was clipped by 5 bases and J by 5 bases, with 31 bases between them. The CDR3 is made up of 19 amino acids. Looked up from germline, CDR1 is GTSNPN and CDR2 is SVGIG (reference sequence). CDR3 in amino acids: CAWGKGWTRTQSQDNEQFF. DNA for the CDR3: TGTGCCTGGGGGAAAGGGTGGACCCGCACTCAAAGTCAGGACAATGAGCAGTTCTTC. The variable domain in full, completed from reference TRBV30 and TRBJ2-1, reads SQTIHQWPATLVQPVGSPLSLECTVEGTSNPNLYWYRQAAGRGLQLLFYSVGIGQISSEVPQNLSASRPQDRQFILSSKKLLLSDSGFYLCAWGKGWTRTQSQDNEQFFGPGTRLTVL.

The chain uses TRBV25-1 and TRBJ1-2; D is possibly TRBD1 (5 bases). Germline loops: CDR1 MGHDK, CDR2 SYGVNS. The CDR3 has 12 amino acids. V was pared by 2 bases and J by 8 bases, with 9 bases between. The chain's CDR3 is CASSEQGRGYTF. In DNA, the CDR3 is TGTGCCAGCAGTGAACAGGGTAGGGGCTACACCTTC.

V and J are TRBV27 and TRBJ2-6; D gene uncertain. CDR1 is MNHEY and CDR2 is SMNVEV in the germline V gene (reference sequence). The ends were cut back, 5 bases at V and 2 bases at J, with 7 bases in the middle. The CDR3 totals 14 residues. CDR3 sequence (DNA): TGTGCCAGCAGTGAAAGGGCTGGGGCCAACGTCCTGACTTTC. This translates into CASSERAGANVLTF.

This clone was counted once. The rearrangement uses TRBV5-1 and TRBJ1-2; D remains unclear. The germline V gene encodes CDR1 SGHRS and CDR2 YFSETQ. This CDR3 has 13 residues. Trimming took off 0 bases at V and 4 bases at J, with 7 bases between the two ends. CDR3 region: CASSLGTPYGYTF. CDR3 bases: TGCGCCAGCAGCTTGGGGACTCCCTATGGCTACACCTTC.